This T cell receptor beta chain was sequenced during a study of T-cell memory formation after mild COVID-19. Whole-study context: Clusters of TCRs were largely donor specific.

TCRdb passed the 5' RACE reads through MiXCR, listing each CDR3 protein once. The data hold around 300,000 distinct CDR3 sequences, with roughly a fifth observed a single time. This clonotype came up a few times. What it binds is not known. Study results and limitations: Some SARS-CoV-2-responding clones were already detected in memory before infection.

CDR3 length: 16 amino acids. V lost 4 bases and J lost 3; bases outside the gene matches: 5. Germline V gene data show CDR1 as KGHDR and CDR2 as SFDVKD. This sequence joins TRBV24-1 and TRBJ2-1; 10 bases line up with TRBD2. The sequence derives from a man aged 18-30 years who had mild COVID-19 (a few samples of this study predate the infection). Cell type and time point are not known. Sequencing was done on a sample of PBMCs or a T cell subset sorted from them (not recorded which). CDR3 sequence (DNA): TGTGCCACCAGTGACAGGAGCGGGGGGGTCTACAATGAGCAGTTCTTC. Its protein product is CATSDRSGGVYNEQFF.